Below are 6 T cell receptor beta chains sequenced from a single sample in a study of identical twins. TCRdb passed the 5' RACE reads through MiXCR, listing each CDR3 protein once. The sample comprises about 520,000 distinct CDR3 sequences, about 20% of which are singletons, and approximately 0.95% rests with the top ten. The same sample was also studied in work on T cells expressing NK-cell markers.

Sequencing was done on a sample of CD4+ T cells sorted from blood. Receptor source: a woman between 18 and 30 years old in good health.

This clonotype has a handful of counts. J is TRBJ2-1 and V is TRBV20-1; D tentatively reads TRBD1 or TRBD2 (6 bases each). The V gene's germline CDR1 is DFQATT and CDR2 SNEGSKA (reference sequence). This CDR3 is 16 amino acids long. V lost 6 bases and J 0 bases, leaving 18 bases between the germline ends. DNA of the CDR3: TGCAGTGCCTCTTCCTGGGGGGCGAGCTCCTACAATGAGCAGTTCTTC. Translating gives CSASSWGASSYNEQFF.

The chain has TRBV15 and TRBJ2-3; possibly TRBD2 for D (6 bases). V dropped 5 bases and J dropped 8 bases, with 17 bases sitting between them. The CDR3 covers 14 residues. Germline CDR1 reads LNHNV; CDR2 reads YYDKDF (reference sequence). Here the CDR3 reads CATSLRSGRGTQYF. CDR3 sequence (DNA): TGTGCCACCAGCTTACGTAGTGGGCGGGGTACGCAGTATTTT.

This chain connects TRBV28 to TRBJ2-1; a possible D gene is TRBD2 (7 bases). With 2 bases removed from V and 7 bases from J, the gap between germline ends came to 18 bases. The CDR3 loop spans 16 amino acids. Germline CDR1 MDHEN, CDR2 SYDVKM. The CDR3 coding sequence is TGTGCCAGCAGTTTAGGGGGGCGGGACTACATGAATGAGCAGTTCTTC. It yields the protein CASSLGGRDYMNEQFF.

The rearrangement joins TRBV5-1 to TRBJ2-1, with 16 bases matching TRBD2. The V gene's germline CDR1 is SGHRS and CDR2 YFSETQ. The CDR3 covers 19 residues. The V and J ends lost 5 bases and 3 bases, in that order; junction bases with no gene match: 11. CDR3 nucleotides: TGCGCCAGCAGGATCGACGGGACTAGCGGGAGGGCCGGCTACAATGAGCAGTTCTTC. This gives the protein CASRIDGTSGRAGYNEQFF.

The rearrangement joins TRBV7-2 to TRBJ2-6; 9 bases are a match to TRBD1. V gave up 8 bases and J gave up 13 bases; unmatched junction bases: 15. Germline loops: CDR1 SGHTA, CDR2 FQGNSA. The CDR3 is made up of 15 amino acids. The CDR3 nucleotides read TGTGCCAGCGAGAAATTTAGGGACAGGGCAACAGTCCTGACTTTC. The encoded protein is CASEKFRDRATVLTF.

The V gene is TRBV25-1, the J gene TRBJ2-5, with D perhaps matching TRBD1 (5 bases). The germline V and J ends were trimmed by 4 bases and 5 bases, with 17 bases remaining between them. This CDR3 has 15 residues. The germline gives CDR1 MGHDK, CDR2 SYGVNS. CDR3 bases: TGTGCCAGCAGTGGAGAGACAAGGGGCAAGGAGACCCAGTACTTC. Its translation is CASSGETRGKETQYF. Supplemented by reference TRBV25-1 and TRBJ2-5, the full variable domain reads EADIYQTPRYLVIGTGKKITLECSQTMGHDKMYWYQQDPGMELHLIHYSYGVNSTEKGDLSSESTVSRIRTEHFPLTLESARPSHTSQYLCASSGETRGKETQYFGPGTRLLVL.